The TCR beta chain under discussion was sequenced for a study of T cell responses to AZD1222 COVID-19 vaccine. Study-level points and caveats: Every sample of the repertoires postdated the peak T cell response. Nearly half of spike-specific TCRs reportedly target unmutated variant regions. Clonal diversity was possibly underestimated; the donors were predominantly white British and more often female.

About this clone itself: Its antigen is as yet unknown.

This table comes from immunoSEQ multiplex PCR, and its TCRdb copy is limited to in-frame clones, with some not included. Seen here are about 140,000 clones, more than 85% observed once, and the top ten hold 0.85% to 0.95%. This CDR3 is built from 14 residues. V was pared by 5 bases and J by 5 bases, with 16 bases between. Germline V gene lookup returns CDR1 LNHDA and CDR2 SQIVND (reference sequence). The chain carries TRBV19 and TRBJ2-7; D unclear. The origin of this receptor is an adult in good health. The source material was peripheral blood, sampled on day 0 of MenACWY control vaccination. CDR3 region: CASSSHGPGDEQYF. For the CDR3, the DNA is TGTGCCAGTAGTTCTCATGGGCCAGGAGACGAGCAGTACTTC.